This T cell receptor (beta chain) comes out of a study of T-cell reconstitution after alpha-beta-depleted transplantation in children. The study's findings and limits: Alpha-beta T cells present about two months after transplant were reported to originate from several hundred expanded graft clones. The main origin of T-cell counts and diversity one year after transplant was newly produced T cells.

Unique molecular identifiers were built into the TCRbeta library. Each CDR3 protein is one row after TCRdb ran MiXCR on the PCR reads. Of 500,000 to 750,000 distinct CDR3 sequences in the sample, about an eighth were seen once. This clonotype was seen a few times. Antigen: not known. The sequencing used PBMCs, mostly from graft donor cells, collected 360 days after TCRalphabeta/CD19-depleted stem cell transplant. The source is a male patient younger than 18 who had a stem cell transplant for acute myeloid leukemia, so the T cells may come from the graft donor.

CDR3 in DNA: TGTGCCAGCAGTTCCGTCGGGAGGGGGGCCAACAATGAGCAGTTCTTC. Protein sequence: CASSSVGRGANNEQFF. The chain couples TRBV6-2 or TRBV6-3 to TRBJ2-1, with 8 bases identical to TRBD2. V lost 4 bases and J lost 5; bases outside the gene matches: 10. CDR3 length: 16 residues. CDR1 is MNHEY, CDR2 SVGEGT, per germline.